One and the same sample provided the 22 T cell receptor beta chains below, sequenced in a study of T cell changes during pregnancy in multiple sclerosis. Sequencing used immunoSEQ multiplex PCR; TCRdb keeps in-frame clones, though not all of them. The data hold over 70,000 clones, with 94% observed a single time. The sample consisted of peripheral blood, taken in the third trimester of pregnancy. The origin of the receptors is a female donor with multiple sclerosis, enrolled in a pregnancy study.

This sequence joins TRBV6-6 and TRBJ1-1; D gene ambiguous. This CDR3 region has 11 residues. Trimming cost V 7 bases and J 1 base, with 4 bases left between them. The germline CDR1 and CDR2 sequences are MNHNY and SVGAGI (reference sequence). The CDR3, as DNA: TGTGCCAGCAAAGCGAACACTGAAGCTTTCTTT. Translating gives CASKANTEAFF.

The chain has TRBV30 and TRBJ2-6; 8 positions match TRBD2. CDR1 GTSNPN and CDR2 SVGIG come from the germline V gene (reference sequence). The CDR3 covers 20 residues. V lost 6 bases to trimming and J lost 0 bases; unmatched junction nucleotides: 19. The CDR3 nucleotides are TGTGCCTGCGCCTCCCCCCGGTCTAGCGGGCGAAGCTCTGGGGCCAACGTCCTGACTTTC. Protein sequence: CACASPRSSGRSSGANVLTF.

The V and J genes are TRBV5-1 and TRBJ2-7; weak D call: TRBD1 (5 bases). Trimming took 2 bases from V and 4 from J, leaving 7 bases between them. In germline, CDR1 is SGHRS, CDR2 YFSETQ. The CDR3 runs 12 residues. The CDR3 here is CASSFNRYEQYF. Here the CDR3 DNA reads TGCGCCAGCAGCTTTAACAGGTACGAGCAGTACTTC.

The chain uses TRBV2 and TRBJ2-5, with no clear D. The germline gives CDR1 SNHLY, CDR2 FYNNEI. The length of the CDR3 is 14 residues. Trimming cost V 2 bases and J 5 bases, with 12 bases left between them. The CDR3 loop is CASSELRVIETQYF. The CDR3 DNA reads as TGTGCCAGCAGTGAACTCCGCGTGATCGAGACCCAGTACTTC.

The CDR3 DNA reads TGTGCCAGCAGCGGACACGACAGGGAAAACTATGGCTACACCTTC. Translation gives CASSGHDRENYGYTF. This rearrangement joins TRBV11-2 to TRBJ1-2, with 7 bases aligning to TRBD1. Germline-derived CDR1 and CDR2 are SGHAT and FQNNGV. The J segment lost 2 bases and the V segment lost 5 bases, leaving 8 bases of the junction unmatched. There are 15 residues in the CDR3.

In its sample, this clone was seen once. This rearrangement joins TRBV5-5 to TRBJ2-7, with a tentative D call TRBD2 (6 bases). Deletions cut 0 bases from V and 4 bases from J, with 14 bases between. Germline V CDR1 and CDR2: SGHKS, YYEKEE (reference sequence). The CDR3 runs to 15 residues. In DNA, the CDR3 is TGTGCCAGCAGCTTGGGAGGGGAGGTGATTTACGAGCAGTACTTC. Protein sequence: CASSLGGEVIYEQYF.

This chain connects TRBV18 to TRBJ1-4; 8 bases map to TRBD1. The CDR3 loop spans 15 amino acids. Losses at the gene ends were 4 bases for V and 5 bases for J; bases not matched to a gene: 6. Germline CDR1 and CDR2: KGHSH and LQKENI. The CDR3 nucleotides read TGTGCCAGCTCACGCCTAAGACAGGGGAATGAAAAACTGTTTTTT. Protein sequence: CASSRLRQGNEKLFF.

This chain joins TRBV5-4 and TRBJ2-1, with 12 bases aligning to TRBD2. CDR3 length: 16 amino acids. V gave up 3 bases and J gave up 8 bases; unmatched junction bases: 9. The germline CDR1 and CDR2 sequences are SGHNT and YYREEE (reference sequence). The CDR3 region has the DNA TGTGCCAGCAGCTCGGGACTAGCGGGTCCCTGGGATGAGCAGTTCTTC. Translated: CASSSGLAGPWDEQFF.

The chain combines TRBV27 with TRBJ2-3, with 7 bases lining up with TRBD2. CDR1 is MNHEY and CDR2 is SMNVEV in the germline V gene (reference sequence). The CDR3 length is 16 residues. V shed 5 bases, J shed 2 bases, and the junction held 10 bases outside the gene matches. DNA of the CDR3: TGTGCCAGCAGTGAATTGGGGGGAGGGTACACAGATACGCAGTATTTT. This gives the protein CASSELGGGYTDTQYF.

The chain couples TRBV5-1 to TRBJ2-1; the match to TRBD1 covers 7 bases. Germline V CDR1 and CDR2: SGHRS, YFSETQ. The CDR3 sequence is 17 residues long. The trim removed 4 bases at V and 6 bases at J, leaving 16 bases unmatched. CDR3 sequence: CASSTDRQGLGSNEQFF. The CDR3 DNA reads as TGCGCCAGCAGCACCGATCGACAGGGCTTAGGAAGCAATGAGCAGTTCTTC.

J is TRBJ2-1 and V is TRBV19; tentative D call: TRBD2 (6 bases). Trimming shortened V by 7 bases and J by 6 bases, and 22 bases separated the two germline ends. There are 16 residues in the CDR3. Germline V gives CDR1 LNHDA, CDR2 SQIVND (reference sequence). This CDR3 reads CASTKLGLSTANEQFF. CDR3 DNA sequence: TGTGCCAGTACCAAACTGGGACTTTCTACCGCCAATGAGCAGTTCTTC.

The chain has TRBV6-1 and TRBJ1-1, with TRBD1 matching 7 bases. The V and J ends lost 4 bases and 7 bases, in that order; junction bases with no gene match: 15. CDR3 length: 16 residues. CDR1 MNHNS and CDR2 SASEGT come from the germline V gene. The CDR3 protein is CASSGGGGVSYIEAFF. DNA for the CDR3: TGTGCCAGCAGTGGTGGAGGGGGCGTCTCGTACATTGAAGCTTTCTTT.

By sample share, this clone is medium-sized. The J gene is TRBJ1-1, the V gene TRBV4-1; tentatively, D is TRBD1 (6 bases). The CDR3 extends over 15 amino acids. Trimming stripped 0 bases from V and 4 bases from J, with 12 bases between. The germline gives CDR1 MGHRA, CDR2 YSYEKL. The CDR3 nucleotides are TGCGCCAGCAGCCAAGATTGGGGAGGGGGCACTGAAGCTTTCTTT. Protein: CASSQDWGGGTEAFF.

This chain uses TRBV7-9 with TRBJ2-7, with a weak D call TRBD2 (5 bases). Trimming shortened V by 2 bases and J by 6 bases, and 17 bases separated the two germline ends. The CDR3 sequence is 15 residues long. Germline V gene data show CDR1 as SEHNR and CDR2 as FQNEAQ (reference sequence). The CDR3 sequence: CASSLYVTRESEQYF. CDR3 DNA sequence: TGTGCCAGCAGCTTATATGTAACTAGAGAAAGCGAGCAGTACTTC.

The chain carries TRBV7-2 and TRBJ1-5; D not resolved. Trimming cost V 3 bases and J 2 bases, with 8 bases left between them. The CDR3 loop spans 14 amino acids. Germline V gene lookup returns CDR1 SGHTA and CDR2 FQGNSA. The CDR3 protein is CASSFNGGNQPQHF. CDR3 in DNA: TGTGCCAGCAGCTTTAACGGGGGCAATCAGCCCCAGCATTTT.

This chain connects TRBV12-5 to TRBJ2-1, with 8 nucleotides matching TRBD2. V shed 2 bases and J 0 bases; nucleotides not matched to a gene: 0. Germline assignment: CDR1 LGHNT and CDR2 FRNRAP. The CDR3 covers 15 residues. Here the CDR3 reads CASGLSGSSYNEQFF. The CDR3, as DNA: TGTGCTAGTGGTTTGAGCGGGAGCTCCTACAATGAGCAGTTCTTC.

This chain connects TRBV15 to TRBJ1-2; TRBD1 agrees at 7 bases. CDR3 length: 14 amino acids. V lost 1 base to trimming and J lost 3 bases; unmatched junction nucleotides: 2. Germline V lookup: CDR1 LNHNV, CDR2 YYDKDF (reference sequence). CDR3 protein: CATSRAQGDYGYTF. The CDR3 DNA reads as TGTGCCACCAGCAGAGCGCAGGGGGACTATGGCTACACCTTC. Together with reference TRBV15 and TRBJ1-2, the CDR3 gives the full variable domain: DAMVIQNPRYQVTQFGKPVTLSCSQTLNHNVMYWYQQKSSQAPKLLFHYYDKDFNNEADTPDNFQSRRPNTSFCFLDIRSPGLGDTAMYLCATSRAQGDYGYTFGSGTRLTVV.

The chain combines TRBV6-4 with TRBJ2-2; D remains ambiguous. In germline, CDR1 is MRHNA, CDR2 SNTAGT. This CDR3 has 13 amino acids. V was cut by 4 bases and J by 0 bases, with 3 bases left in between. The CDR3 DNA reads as TGTGCCAGCAGTGCCGCGAACACCGGGGAGCTGTTTTTT. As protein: CASSAANTGELFF.

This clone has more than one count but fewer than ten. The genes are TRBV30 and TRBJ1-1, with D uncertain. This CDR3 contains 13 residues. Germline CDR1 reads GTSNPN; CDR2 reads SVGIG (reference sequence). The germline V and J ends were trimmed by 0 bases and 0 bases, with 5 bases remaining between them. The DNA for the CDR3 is TGTGCCTGGAGTGTCGCAGTGAACACTGAAGCTTTCTTT. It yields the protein CAWSVAVNTEAFF.

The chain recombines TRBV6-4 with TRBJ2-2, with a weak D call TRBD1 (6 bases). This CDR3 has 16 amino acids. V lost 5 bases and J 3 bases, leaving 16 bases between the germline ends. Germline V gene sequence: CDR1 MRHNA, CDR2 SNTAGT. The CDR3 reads CASSKTPQGHTGELFF. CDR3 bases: TGTGCCAGCAGTAAGACTCCCCAGGGGCACACCGGGGAGCTGTTTTTT.

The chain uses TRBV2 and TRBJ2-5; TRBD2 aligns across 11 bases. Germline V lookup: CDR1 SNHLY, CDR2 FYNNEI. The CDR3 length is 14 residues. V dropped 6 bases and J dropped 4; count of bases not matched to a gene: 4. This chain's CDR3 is CASRLAGAGETQYF. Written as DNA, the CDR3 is TGTGCCAGCAGACTAGCGGGAGCCGGAGAGACCCAGTACTTC.

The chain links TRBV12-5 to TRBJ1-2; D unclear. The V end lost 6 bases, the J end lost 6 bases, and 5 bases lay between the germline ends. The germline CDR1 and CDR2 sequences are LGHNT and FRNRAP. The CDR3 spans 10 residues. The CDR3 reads CASGAHGYTF. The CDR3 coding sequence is TGTGCTAGTGGAGCACATGGCTACACCTTC.